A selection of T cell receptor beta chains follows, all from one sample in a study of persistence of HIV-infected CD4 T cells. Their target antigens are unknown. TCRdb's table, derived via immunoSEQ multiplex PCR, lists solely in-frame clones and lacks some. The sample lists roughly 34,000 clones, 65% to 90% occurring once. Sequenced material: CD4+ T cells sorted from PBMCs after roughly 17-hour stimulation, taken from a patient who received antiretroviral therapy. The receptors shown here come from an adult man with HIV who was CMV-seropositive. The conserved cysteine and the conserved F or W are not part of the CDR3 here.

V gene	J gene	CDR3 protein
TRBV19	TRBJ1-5	ASRRDSSNQPQH
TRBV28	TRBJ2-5	ASSTFGGRDRQTQY
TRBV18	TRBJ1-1	ASSSQGDTEAF
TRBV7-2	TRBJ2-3	ASRSRQGWGLSSQY
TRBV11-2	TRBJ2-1	ASSLENRGSYNEQF
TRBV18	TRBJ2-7	ASSPRGTTSYEQY
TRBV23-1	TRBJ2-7	ASSQSQPAGIQHYEQY
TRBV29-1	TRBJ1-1	SVVRQEAF
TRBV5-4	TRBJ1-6	ASSLEGASYNSPLH
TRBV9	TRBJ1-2	ASSAGQLGYGYT
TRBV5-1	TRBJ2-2	ASSLRGSNTGELF
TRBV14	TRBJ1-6	ASSRQGATMTSPLH
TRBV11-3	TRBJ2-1	ASSSDRGNEQF
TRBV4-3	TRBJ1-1	ASSQEGRGLTEAF
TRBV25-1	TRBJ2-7	ASSGLNSYEQY
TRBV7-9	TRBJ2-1	ASSLGTGVAEQF
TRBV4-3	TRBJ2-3	ASSQEAGASTDTQY
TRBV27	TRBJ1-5	ASSLSRPGGRGYSNQPQH
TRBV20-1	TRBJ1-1	SARGPTEAF
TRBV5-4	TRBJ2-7	ASSPRVAGVYEQY
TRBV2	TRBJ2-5	ASRGDWETQY
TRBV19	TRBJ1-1	ASSEQRLNTEAF
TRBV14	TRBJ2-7	ASSPCEQY
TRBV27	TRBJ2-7	ASSFRGSYEQY
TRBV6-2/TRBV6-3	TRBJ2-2	ASSKGAGITGELF
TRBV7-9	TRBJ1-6	ASSLGGNSPLH
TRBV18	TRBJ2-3	ASSPTSGGQY
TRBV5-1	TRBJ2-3	ASSSLAGLADTQY
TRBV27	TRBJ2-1	ASSVYNEQF
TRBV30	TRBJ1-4	AWSPRQVRREKLF
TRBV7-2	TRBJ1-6	ASSTPTGYNSPLH
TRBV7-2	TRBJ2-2	ASSLIQTNTGELF
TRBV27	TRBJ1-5	ASSPSTYSNQPQH
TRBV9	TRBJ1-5	ARNCTSVGYTNNQPQH